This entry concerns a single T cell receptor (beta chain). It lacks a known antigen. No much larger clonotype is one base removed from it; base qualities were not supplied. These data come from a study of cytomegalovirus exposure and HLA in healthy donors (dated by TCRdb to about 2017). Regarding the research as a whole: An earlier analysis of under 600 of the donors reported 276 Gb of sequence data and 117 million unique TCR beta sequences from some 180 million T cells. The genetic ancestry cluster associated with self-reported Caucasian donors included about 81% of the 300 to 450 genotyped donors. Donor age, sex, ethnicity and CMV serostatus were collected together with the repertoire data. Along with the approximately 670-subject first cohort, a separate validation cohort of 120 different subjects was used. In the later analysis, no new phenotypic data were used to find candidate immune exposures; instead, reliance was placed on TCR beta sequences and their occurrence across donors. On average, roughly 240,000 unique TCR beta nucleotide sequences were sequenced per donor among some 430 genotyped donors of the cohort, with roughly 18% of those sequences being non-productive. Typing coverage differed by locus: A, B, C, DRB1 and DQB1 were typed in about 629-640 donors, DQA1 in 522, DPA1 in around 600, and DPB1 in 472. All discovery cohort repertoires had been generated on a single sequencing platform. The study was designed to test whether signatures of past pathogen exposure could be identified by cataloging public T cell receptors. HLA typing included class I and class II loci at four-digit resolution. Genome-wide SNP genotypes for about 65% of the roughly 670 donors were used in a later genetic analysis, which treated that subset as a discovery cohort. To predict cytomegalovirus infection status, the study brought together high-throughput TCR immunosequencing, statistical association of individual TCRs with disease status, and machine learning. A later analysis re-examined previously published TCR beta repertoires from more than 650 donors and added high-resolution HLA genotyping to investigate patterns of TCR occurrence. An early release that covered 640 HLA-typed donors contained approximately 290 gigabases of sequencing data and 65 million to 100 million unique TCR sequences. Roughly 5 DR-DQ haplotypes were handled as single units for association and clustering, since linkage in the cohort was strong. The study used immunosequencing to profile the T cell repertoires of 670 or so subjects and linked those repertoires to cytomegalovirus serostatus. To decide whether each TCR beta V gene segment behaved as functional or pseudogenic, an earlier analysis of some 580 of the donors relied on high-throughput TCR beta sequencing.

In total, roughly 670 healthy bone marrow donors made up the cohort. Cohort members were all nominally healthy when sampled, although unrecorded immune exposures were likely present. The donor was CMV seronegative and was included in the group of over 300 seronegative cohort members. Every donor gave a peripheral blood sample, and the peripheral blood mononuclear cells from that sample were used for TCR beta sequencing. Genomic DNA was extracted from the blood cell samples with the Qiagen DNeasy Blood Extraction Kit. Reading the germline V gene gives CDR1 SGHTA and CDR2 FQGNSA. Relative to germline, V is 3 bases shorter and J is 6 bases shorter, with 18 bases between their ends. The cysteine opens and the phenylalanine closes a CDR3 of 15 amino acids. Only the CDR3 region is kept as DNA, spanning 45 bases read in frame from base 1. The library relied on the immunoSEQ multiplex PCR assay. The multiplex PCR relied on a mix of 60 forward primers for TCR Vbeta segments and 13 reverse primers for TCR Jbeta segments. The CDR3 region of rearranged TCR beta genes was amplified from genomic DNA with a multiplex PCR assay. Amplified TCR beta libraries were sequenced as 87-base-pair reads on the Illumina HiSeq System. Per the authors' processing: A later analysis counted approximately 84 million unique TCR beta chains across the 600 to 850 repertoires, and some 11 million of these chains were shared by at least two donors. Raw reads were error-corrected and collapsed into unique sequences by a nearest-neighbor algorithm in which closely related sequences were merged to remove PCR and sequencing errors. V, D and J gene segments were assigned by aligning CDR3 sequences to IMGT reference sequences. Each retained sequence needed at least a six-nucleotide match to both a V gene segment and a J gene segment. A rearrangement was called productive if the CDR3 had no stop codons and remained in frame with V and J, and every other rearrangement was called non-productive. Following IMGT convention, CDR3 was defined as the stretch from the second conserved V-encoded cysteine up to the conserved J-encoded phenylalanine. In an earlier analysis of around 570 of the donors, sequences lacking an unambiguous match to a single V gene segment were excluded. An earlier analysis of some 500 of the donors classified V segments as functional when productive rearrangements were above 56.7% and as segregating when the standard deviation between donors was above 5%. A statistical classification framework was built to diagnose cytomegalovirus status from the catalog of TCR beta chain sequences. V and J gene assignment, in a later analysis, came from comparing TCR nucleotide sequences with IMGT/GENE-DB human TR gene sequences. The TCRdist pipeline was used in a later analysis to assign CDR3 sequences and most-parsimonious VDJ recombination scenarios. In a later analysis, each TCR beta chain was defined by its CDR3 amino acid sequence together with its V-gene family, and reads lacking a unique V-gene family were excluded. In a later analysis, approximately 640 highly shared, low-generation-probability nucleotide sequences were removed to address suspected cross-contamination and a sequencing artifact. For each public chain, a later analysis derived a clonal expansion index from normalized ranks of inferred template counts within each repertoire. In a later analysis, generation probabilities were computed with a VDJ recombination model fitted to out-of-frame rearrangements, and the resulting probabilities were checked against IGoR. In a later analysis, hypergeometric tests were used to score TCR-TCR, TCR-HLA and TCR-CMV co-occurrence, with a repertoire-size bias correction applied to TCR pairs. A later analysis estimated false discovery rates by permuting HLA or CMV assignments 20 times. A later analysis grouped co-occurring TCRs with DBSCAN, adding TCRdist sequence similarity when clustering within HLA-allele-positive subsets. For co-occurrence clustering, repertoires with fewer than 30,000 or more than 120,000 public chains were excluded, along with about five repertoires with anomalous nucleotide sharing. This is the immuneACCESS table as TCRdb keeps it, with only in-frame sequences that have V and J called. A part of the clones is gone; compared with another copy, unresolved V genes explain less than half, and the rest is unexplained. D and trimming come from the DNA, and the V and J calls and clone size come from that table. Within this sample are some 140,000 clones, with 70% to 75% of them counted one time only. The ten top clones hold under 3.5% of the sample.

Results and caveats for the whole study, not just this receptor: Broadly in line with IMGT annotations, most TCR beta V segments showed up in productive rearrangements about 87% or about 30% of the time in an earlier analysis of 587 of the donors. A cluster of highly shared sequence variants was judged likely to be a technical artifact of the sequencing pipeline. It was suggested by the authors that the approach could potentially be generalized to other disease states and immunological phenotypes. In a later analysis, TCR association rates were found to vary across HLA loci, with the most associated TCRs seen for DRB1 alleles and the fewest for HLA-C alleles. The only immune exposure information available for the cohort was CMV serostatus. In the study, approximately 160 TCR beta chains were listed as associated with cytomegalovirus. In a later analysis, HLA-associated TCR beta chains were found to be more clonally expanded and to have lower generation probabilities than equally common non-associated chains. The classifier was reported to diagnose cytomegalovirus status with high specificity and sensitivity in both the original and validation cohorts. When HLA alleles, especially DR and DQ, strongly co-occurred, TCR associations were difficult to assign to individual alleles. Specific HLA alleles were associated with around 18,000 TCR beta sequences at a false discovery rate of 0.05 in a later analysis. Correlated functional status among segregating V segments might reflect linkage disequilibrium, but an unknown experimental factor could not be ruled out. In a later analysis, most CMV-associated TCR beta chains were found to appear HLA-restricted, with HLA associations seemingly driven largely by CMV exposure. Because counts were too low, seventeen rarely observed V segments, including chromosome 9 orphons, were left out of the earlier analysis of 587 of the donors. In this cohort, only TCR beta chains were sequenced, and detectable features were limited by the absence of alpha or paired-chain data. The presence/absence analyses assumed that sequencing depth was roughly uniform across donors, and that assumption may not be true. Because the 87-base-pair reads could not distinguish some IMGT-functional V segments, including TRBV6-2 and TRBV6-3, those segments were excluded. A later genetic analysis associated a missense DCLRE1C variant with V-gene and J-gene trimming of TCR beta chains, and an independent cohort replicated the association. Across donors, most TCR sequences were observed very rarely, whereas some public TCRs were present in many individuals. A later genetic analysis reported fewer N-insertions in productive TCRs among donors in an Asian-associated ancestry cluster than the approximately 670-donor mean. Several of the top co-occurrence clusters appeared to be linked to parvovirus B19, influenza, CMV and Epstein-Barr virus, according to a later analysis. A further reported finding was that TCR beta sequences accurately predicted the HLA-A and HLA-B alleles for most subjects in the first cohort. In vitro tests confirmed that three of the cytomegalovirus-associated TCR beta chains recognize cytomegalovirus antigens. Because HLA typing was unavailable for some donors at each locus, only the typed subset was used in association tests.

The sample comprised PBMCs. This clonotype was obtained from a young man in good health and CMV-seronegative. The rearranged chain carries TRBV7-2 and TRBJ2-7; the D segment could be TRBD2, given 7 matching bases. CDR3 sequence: CASSLEAAGAVEQYF. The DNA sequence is TGTGCCAGCAGCTTGGAGGCTGCGGGGGCGGTCGAGCAGTACTTC.